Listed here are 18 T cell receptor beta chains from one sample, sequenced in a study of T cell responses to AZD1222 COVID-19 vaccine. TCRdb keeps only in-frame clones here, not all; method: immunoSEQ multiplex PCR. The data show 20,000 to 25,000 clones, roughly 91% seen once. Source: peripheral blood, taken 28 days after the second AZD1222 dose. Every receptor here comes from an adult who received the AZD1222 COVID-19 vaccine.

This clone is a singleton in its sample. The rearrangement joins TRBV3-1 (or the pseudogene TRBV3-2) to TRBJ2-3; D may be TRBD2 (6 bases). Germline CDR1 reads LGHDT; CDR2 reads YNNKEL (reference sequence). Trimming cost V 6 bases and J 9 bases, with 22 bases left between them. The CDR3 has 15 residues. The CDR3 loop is CASSANAGTGGTQYF. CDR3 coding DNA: TGTGCCAGCAGTGCAAACGCCGGGACTGGGGGAACGCAGTATTTT.

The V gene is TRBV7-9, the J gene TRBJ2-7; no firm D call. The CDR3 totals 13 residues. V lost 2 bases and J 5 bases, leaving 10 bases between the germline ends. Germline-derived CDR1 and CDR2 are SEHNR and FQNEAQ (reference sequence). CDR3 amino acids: CASSLSSRDEQYF. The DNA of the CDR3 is TGTGCCAGCAGCTTATCCAGCCGGGACGAGCAGTACTTC.

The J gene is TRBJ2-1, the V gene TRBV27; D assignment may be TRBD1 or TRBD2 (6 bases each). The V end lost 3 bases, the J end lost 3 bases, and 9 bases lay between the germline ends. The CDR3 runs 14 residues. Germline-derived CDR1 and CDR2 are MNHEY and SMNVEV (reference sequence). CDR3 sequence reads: CASSFGGRYNEQFF. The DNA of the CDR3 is TGTGCCAGCAGTTTTGGGGGGCGCTACAATGAGCAGTTCTTC.

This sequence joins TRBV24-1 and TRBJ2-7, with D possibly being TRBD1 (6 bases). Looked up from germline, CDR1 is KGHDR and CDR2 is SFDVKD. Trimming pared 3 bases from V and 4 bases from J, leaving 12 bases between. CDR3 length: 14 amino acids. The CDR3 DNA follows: TGTGCCACCAGTGATCCGAATACAGGGTACGAGCAGTACTTC. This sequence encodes CATSDPNTGYEQYF.

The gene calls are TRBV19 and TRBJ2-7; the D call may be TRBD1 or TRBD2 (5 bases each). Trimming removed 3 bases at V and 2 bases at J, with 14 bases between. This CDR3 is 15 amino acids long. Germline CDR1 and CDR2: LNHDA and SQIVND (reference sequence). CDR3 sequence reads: CASSIQEGPTYEQYF. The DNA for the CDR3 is TGTGCCAGTAGTATTCAAGAGGGACCAACCTACGAGCAGTACTTC. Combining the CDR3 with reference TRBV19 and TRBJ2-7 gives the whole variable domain DGGITQSPKYLFRKEGQNVTLSCEQNLNHDAMYWYRQDPGQGLRLIYYSQIVNDFQKGDIAEGYSVSREKKESFPLTVTSAQKNPTAFYLCASSIQEGPTYEQYFGPGTRLTVT.

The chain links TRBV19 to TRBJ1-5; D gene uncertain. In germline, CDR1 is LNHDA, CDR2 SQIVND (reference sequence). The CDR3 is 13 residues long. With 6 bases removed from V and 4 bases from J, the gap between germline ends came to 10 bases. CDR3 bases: TGTGCCAGTAGCGGGGTTGCAAATCAGCCCCAGCATTTT. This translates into CASSGVANQPQHF.

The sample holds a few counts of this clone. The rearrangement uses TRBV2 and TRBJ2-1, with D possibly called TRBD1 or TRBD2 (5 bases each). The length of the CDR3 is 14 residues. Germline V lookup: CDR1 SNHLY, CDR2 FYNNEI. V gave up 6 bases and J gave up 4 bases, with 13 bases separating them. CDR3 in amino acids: CASRGVSEYNEQFF. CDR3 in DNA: TGTGCCAGCAGGGGGGTTAGTGAGTACAATGAGCAGTTCTTC.

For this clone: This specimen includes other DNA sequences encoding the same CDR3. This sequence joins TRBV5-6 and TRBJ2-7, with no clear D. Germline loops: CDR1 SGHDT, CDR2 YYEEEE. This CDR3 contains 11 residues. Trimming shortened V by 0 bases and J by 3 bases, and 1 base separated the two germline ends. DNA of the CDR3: TGTGCCAGCAGCTTGGGCTACGAGCAGTACTTC. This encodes CASSLGYEQYF.

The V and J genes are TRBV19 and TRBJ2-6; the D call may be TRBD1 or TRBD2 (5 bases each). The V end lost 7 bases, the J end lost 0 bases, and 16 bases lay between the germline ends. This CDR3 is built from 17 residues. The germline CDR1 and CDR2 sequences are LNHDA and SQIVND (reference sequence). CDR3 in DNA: TGTGCCAGTATCGGGACGTCCCCTTACTCTGGGGCCAACGTCCTGACTTTC. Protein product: CASIGTSPYSGANVLTF.

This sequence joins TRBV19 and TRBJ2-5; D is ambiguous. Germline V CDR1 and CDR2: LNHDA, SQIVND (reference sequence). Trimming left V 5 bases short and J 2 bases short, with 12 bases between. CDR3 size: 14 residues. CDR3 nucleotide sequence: TGTGCCAGTAGTTACGATTTGGTACAAGAGACCCAGTACTTC. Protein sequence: CASSYDLVQETQYF.

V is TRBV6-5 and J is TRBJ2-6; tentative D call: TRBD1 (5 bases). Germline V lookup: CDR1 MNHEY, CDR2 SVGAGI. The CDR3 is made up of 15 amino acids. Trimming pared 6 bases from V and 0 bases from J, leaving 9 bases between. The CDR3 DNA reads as TGTGCCAGCAGAACGACAGACTCTGGGGCCAACGTCCTGACTTTC. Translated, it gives CASRTTDSGANVLTF.

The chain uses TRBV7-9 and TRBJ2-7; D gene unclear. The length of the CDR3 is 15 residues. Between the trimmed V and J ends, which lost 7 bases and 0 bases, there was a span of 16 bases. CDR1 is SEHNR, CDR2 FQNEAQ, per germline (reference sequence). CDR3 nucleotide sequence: TGTGCCAGCACCAGCCACGGACCGACCTCCTACGAGCAGTACTTC. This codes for CASTSHGPTSYEQYF.

The CDR3 coding sequence is TGTGCCAGCAGCGCAGGCAAGGGATCCTACGAGCAGTACTTC. This sequence encodes CASSAGKGSYEQYF. This chain joins TRBV9 and TRBJ2-7; D is ambiguous. Germline V lookup: CDR1 SGDLS, CDR2 YYNGEE. The germline V and J ends were trimmed by 3 bases and 1 base, with 11 bases remaining between them. The CDR3 covers 14 residues. Full variable domain (rest looked up from reference TRBV9 and TRBJ2-7): DSGVTQTPKHLITATGQRVTLRCSPRSGDLSVYWYQQSLDQGLQFLIQYYNGEERAKGNILERFSAQQFPDLHSELNLSSLELGDSALYFCASSAGKGSYEQYFGPGTRLTVT.

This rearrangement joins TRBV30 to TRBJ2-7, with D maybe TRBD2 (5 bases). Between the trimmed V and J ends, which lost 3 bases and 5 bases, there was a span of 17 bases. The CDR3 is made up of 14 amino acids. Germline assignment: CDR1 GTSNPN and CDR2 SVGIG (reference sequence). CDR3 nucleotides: TGTGCCTGGAGCCCCGGACTTGGAGGTAACGAGCAGTACTTC. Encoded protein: CAWSPGLGGNEQYF.

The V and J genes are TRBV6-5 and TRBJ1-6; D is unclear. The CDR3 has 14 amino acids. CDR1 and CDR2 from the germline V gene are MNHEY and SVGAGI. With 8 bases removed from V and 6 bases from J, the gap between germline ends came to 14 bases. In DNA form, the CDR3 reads TGTGCCAGCGTCAAACAGATTTTTAATTCACCCCTCCACTTT. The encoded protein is CASVKQIFNSPLHF.

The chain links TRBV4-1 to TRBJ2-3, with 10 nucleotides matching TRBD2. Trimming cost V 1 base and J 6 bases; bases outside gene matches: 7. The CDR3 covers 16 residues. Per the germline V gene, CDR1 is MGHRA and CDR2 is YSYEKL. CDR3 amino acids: CASSQAASGSVDTQYF. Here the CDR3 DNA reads TGCGCCAGCAGCCAAGCAGCTAGCGGGAGCGTGGATACGCAGTATTTT.

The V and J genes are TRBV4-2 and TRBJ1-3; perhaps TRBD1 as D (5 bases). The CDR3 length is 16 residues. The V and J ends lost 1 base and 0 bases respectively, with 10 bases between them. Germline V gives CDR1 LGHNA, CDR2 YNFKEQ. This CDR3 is CASSQVGGFSGNTIYF. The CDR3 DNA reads TGTGCCAGCAGCCAAGTTGGGGGATTCTCTGGAAACACCATATATTTT.

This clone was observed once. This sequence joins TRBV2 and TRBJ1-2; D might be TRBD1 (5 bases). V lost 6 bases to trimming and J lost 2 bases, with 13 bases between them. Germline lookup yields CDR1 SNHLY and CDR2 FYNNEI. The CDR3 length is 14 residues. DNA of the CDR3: TGTGCCAGCAGCCGGGACTGGGGCAACTATGGCTACACCTTC. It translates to CASSRDWGNYGYTF.